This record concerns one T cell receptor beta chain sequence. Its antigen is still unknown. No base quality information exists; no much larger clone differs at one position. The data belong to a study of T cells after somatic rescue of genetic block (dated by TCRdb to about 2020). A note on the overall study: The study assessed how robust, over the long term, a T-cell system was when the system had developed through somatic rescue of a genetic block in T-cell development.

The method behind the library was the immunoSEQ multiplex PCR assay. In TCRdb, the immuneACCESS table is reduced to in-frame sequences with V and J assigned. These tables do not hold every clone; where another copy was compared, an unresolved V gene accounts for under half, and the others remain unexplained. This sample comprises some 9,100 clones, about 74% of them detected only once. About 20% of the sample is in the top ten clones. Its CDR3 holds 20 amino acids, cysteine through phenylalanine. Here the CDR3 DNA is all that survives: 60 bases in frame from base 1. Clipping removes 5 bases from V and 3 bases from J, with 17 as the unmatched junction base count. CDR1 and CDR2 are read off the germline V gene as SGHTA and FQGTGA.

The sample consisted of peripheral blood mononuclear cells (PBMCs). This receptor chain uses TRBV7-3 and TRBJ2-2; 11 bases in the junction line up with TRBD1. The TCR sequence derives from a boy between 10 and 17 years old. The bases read TGTGCCAGCAGCCAAGGACAGGGGGCATCCTTAAGATGGGACACCGGGGAGCTGTTTTTT. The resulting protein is CASSQGQGASLRWDTGELFF.